The present T cell receptor beta chain was sequenced within a study of cytomegalovirus exposure and HLA in healthy donors. About the study: Across a few hundred genotyped donors, roughly 85% landed in the Caucasian-associated ancestry cluster.

Notes on the study in general: Immune exposure information comprised only CMV serostatus.

Regarding this clone: Its antigen is unknown.

Researchers ran the PCR with 60 Vbeta and 13 Jbeta primers. Sequencing was performed with immunoSEQ multiplex PCR; in TCRdb, only in-frame clones are kept and a portion is missing. The sample holds around 170,000 clones, roughly four fifths seen once. There were likely unrecorded immune exposures, though donors were nominally healthy when sampled. This CDR3 is built from 14 residues. Trimming at V came to 6 bases and at J to 5 bases, leaving 7 bases not matched to a gene. Germline V gene data show CDR1 as SGHNT and CDR2 as YYREEE (reference sequence). Sequenced sample: PBMCs. J is TRBJ2-1 and V is TRBV5-4; 8 bases are shared with TRBD2. The receptor was derived from a woman aged 45-60 years in good health and CMV-seronegative. The CDR3 region has the DNA TGTGCCAGCAAGTGGCGGGGGGTCGACAATGAGCAGTTCTTC. Translation: CASKWRGVDNEQFF.